This is a list of T cell receptor beta chains from one sample in a study of shared clonotypes between healthy human individuals. Measured with immunoSEQ multiplex PCR; TCRdb has only the in-frame clones, and not every one. The table lists some 2,000,000 clones, approximately 95% of them singletons, with 0.1% to 0.15% in the top ten. The sequenced material came from naive CD4+ T cells sorted from blood. These TCRs come from a man between 18 and 29 years old in good health. Both conserved end residues are part of each CDR3. The D gene is left open where the match is weak. The size field is filled for only some rows; it gives once, few, many or a size class.

v_gene	d_gene	j_gene	abundance	CDR3aa	CDR3nt
TRBV6-5	NA	TRBJ2-5	NA	CASSYFRGRLETQYF	TGTGCCAGCAGTTATTTCCGGGGGCGCCTAGAGACCCAGTACTTC
TRBV7-2	NA	TRBJ1-2	NA	CASSSPGAGGGYTF	TGTGCCAGCAGCTCGCCCGGGGCCGGCGGTGGCTACACCTTC
TRBV4-1	TRBD1	TRBJ1-5	NA	CASSLGDRVNQPQHF	TGCGCCAGCAGCCTGGGAGACAGGGTTAATCAGCCCCAGCATTTT
TRBV6-5	TRBD2	TRBJ2-3	NA	CASGLAAFTDTQYF	TGTGCCAGCGGCCTAGCGGCTTTCACAGATACGCAGTATTTT
TRBV11-2	NA	TRBJ2-5	NA	CASSLRGWGETQYF	TGTGCCAGCAGCTTACGGGGTTGGGGAGAGACCCAGTACTTC
TRBV29-1	NA	TRBJ1-1	NA	CSVESVNTEAFF	TGCAGCGTTGAATCGGTGAACACTGAAGCTTTCTTT
TRBV20-1	NA	TRBJ1-1	NA	CSPWGDTEAFF	TGCAGTCCCTGGGGGGACACTGAAGCTTTCTTT
TRBV7-3	NA	TRBJ2-1	NA	CASSLTRENGQFF	TGTGCCAGCAGCTTAACTAGGGAAAATGGGCAGTTCTTC
TRBV5-1	TRBD2	TRBJ2-1	NA	CASSSGLAGTNEQFF	TGCGCCAGCAGCTCCGGACTAGCGGGGACCAATGAGCAGTTCTTC
TRBV2	TRBD2	TRBJ2-5	NA	CASSEASGGSETQYF	TGTGCCAGCAGTGAAGCCAGCGGGGGGTCGGAGACCCAGTACTTC
TRBV5-1	TRBD1	TRBJ2-3	NA	CASSPGQANTQYF	TGCGCCAGCAGCCCGGGACAGGCCAATACGCAGTATTTT
TRBV6-6	TRBD2	TRBJ2-1	NA	CASRDGTSGDYNEQFF	TGTGCCAGCAGGGACGGGACTAGCGGAGACTACAATGAGCAGTTCTTC
TRBV5-6	TRBD2	TRBJ2-7	NA	CASSPSGGAYEQYF	TGTGCCAGCAGTCCTAGCGGGGGGGCCTACGAGCAGTACTTC
TRBV10-1	NA	TRBJ2-7	NA	CASSEGGPQYF	TGCGCCAGCAGTGAGGGGGGGCCCCAGTACTTC
TRBV7-9	TRBD2	TRBJ2-6	NA	CASRPRGDGANVLTF	TGTGCCAGCAGGCCTCGGGGGGACGGGGCCAACGTCCTGACTTTC
TRBV6-1	NA	TRBJ2-3	NA	CASSEWGLVGTDTQYF	TGTGCCAGCAGTGAATGGGGCCTAGTGGGCACAGATACGCAGTATTTT
TRBV27	TRBD2	TRBJ2-3	NA	CASSLFGRGGTDTQYF	TGTGCCAGCAGTTTATTCGGGCGGGGGGGCACAGATACGCAGTATTTT
TRBV27	NA	TRBJ2-5	NA	CASSSSGTVQETQYF	TGTGCCAGCAGTTCCTCCGGGACGGTGCAAGAGACCCAGTACTTC
TRBV6-6	TRBD2	TRBJ2-5	once	CASMAGGETQYF	TGTGCCAGCATGGCGGGAGGAGAGACCCAGTACTTC
TRBV7-6	TRBD2	TRBJ2-2	NA	CASTLAGGLDTGELFF	TGTGCCAGCACCTTAGCGGGGGGGCTCGACACCGGGGAGCTGTTTTTT
TRBV5-4	TRBD1	TRBJ2-1	NA	CASSFGTGTYNEQFF	TGTGCCAGCAGCTTTGGGACAGGGACCTACAATGAGCAGTTCTTC
TRBV25-1	TRBD1	TRBJ1-1	once	CASSPGGSKNTEAFF	TGTGCCAGCAGCCCAGGGGGCAGTAAGAACACTGAAGCTTTCTTT
TRBV5-1	NA	TRBJ2-3	NA	CASSLPGSTDTQYF	TGCGCCAGCAGCTTACCAGGGAGCACAGATACGCAGTATTTT
TRBV18	TRBD2	TRBJ2-5	NA	CASSTSGETSETQYF	TGTGCCAGCTCCACTAGCGGTGAAACGTCAGAGACCCAGTACTTC
TRBV4-1	NA	TRBJ1-4	NA	CASSQDRGRNEKLFF	TGCGCCAGCAGCCAAGACAGGGGACGTAATGAAAAACTGTTTTTT
TRBV2	NA	TRBJ2-7	once	CASTPSRSSYEQYF	TGTGCCAGCACTCCAAGTCGATCGAGCTACGAGCAGTACTTC
TRBV18	NA	TRBJ2-7	NA	CASSPPGTTYEQYF	TGTGCCAGCTCACCTCCCGGGACCACCTACGAGCAGTACTTC
TRBV29-1	TRBD2	TRBJ2-3	NA	CSVEAGGTDTQYF	TGCAGCGTTGAGGCGGGAGGGACAGATACGCAGTATTTT
TRBV5-8	TRBD1	TRBJ2-6	NA	CASSLGTGFSGANVLTF	TGTGCCAGCAGCTTGGGGACAGGGTTTTCTGGGGCCAACGTCCTGACTTTC
TRBV5-1	NA	TRBJ2-5	NA	CASSLMADPQETQYF	TGCGCCAGCAGCTTGATGGCGGACCCACAAGAGACCCAGTACTTC
TRBV11-3	NA	TRBJ1-5	NA	CASSLGREDSNQPQHF	TGTGCCAGCAGCTTAGGCAGGGAGGATAGCAATCAGCCCCAGCATTTT
TRBV2	NA	TRBJ1-1	NA	CASSGPGTYVGAQKAFF	TGTGCCAGCAGTGGCCCGGGGACATACGTTGGGGCTCAAAAAGCTTTCTTT
TRBV5-4	NA	TRBJ2-6	once	CASSLAQLRSGANVLTF	TGTGCCAGCAGCTTGGCCCAGCTGAGGTCTGGGGCCAACGTCCTGACTTTC
TRBV18	NA	TRBJ1-5	NA	CASSPRESNQPQHF	TGTGCCAGCTCACCACGTGAGAGCAATCAGCCCCAGCATTTT
TRBV18	NA	TRBJ2-3	NA	CASSPPAGSTDTQYF	TGTGCCAGCTCACCACCAGCTGGAAGCACAGATACGCAGTATTTT
TRBV6-6	NA	TRBJ1-2	NA	CASTPPSKGQYGYTF	TGTGCCAGCACCCCTCCTTCGAAGGGCCAGTATGGCTACACCTTC
TRBV9	TRBD2	TRBJ2-3	NA	CASSPRVAGDTDTQYF	TGTGCCAGCAGCCCCCGAGTTGCGGGAGATACAGATACGCAGTATTTT
TRBV18	TRBD1	TRBJ1-4	NA	CASSPTAGQGYEKLFF	TGTGCCAGCTCACCGACTGCGGGACAGGGGTATGAAAAACTGTTTTTT
TRBV5-5	NA	TRBJ1-3	NA	CASSTEGAGNTIYF	TGTGCCAGCAGCACAGAGGGGGCTGGAAACACCATATATTTT
TRBV5-1	NA	TRBJ2-3	NA	CASSLVGHSTDTQYF	TGCGCCAGCAGCTTGGTAGGGCATTCCACAGATACGCAGTATTTT
TRBV6-1	NA	TRBJ2-5	few	CASSGRWGGKETQYF	TGTGCCAGCTCTGGGCGATGGGGTGGCAAAGAGACCCAGTACTTC
TRBV30	NA	TRBJ1-5	NA	CAWSVKSHSNQPQHF	TGTGCCTGGAGTGTCAAGAGCCATAGCAATCAGCCCCAGCATTTT
TRBV18	NA	TRBJ2-3	NA	CASSPQNPGTDTQYF	TGTGCCAGCTCACCACAGAATCCAGGCACAGATACGCAGTATTTT
TRBV7-9	TRBD1	TRBJ1-1	NA	CASSIGTGGTEAFF	TGTGCCAGCAGCATTGGGACAGGGGGGACTGAAGCTTTCTTT
TRBV28	TRBD1	TRBJ1-1	NA	CASRPTTGTASMNTEAFF	TGTGCCAGCAGACCTACTACCGGGACAGCTTCCATGAACACTGAAGCTTTCTTT
TRBV10-3	TRBD2	TRBJ2-7	NA	CAISETSGITEQYF	TGTGCCATCAGCGAAACTAGCGGGATAACAGAGCAGTACTTC
TRBV7-9	NA	TRBJ2-5	NA	CASSLRTLRETQYF	TGTGCCAGCAGCTTACGGACATTAAGGGAGACCCAGTACTTC
TRBV18	TRBD1	TRBJ1-2	NA	CASSPPGQPNYGYTF	TGTGCCAGCTCACCTCCGGGACAGCCTAACTATGGCTACACCTTC
TRBV11-2	NA	TRBJ2-3	NA	CASAISGTRDTQYF	TGTGCCAGCGCCATATCTGGGACGAGGGATACGCAGTATTTT
TRBV9	TRBD2	TRBJ2-1	NA	CASSESGTRIMNEQFF	TGTGCCAGCAGCGAATCGGGGACTAGGATCATGAATGAGCAGTTCTTC
TRBV25-1	NA	TRBJ2-2	NA	CASKRSGNTGELFF	TGTGCCAGCAAAAGGTCAGGGAACACCGGGGAGCTGTTTTTT
TRBV7-9	TRBD2	TRBJ2-1	NA	CASSLASGKGEQFF	TGTGCCAGCAGCTTGGCTAGCGGGAAGGGTGAGCAGTTCTTC